This T cell receptor (beta chain) was identified in a study of T cells in Graves' hyperthyroidism and ophthalmopathy (dated by TCRdb to 2018 to 2020). Some background on the complete study: Peripheral blood was collected at initial diagnosis, before any treatment. A discovery cohort of about a hundred patients, roughly 40 with Graves' ophthalmopathy and under 60 with stable Graves' hyperthyroidism, was used to find distinguishing TCR V-J signatures. The paper reports TCR Vbeta CDR3 sequencing of 130 to 150 peripheral blood samples: 43 ophthalmopathy, over 70 hyperthyroidism and around 17 progressor patients. Following sampling, methimazole starting at 30 mg daily was given to hyperthyroidism patients, and high-dose intravenous methylprednisolone was given to ophthalmopathy patients. The study also compared thyroid tissue and blood T-cell repertoires from about 6 Graves' hyperthyroidism patients. Prospective prediction of ophthalmopathy was tested in an independent validation cohort consisting of 18 hyperthyroidism patients and approximately 16 patients who later progressed to ophthalmopathy. For training and testing, the 80 to 100 patients in the discovery cohort were randomly divided in a 7:3 ratio. Study-wide findings and limitations: Most expanded thyroid clonotypes (frequency above 0.001) were also detected in blood, a finding suggesting that blood repertoires may reflect thyroid immune responses. Ophthalmopathy was separated from stable hyperthyroidism by a 13 V-J signature model, with 87.88% sensitivity and approximately 84% specificity obtained in cross-validation and 80%/75% obtained in testing. In validation, the model predicted progression to ophthalmopathy a median of about 6.8 months before onset, with about 70% sensitivity and around 76% specificity. No statistical method was used to fix the sample size in advance, and group allocation was not hidden from the investigators.

Amplification of TCR beta CDR3 regions was carried out from RNA transcripts. A first-round RT-PCR of the TCR CDR3 used the HTBI primer set with the Qiagen OneStep RT-PCR kit. The libraries were constructed in a second round of multiplex PCR and then size-selected and purified. Sequencing of the libraries was done on an Illumina HiSeq2000 using paired-end 100 bp reads. The authors' analysis ran thus. SOAPnuke was used to process the raw data, removing reads that contained adapters or uncalled bases, had a mean Phred below 15, or lacked an exact match to the constant primer or identifier. High-quality paired reads were merged using COPE v1.2.5, and each unique nucleotide sequence was defined as a clonotype. MiTCR v1.1 was used to align the clonotypes against IMGT TRBV, TRBD and TRBJ reference segments. Only V-J combinations with frequency above 0.0001, covering about 99% of repertoires, were analysed. A TCS score was defined as the ratio between F50 (clonal expansion) and ExV (chaos), using BLOSUM62-based TCRdist between CDR3 peptides within each V-J. Welch's t-statistics and random forest reduced approximately 520 V-J features to 13, which were used in a naive Bayes classifier (R e1071). Through fastp at Q25 and MiXCR, TCRdb rebuilt clones from the public reads, retaining in-frame beta chains. Records with the same CDR3 protein are collapsed into one entry carrying the most frequent genes and DNA. The V and J calls were not made by the authors but by TCRdb's processing. This sample holds some 770,000 distinct CDR3 sequences; 15% to 20% were observed only once. Approximately 8% of the sample is held by the ten biggest clonotypes.

Stable Graves' hyperthyroidism was defined as the absence of progression to ophthalmopathy over 18 months of follow-up. Hyperthyroidism patients were aged 18 to 65 years and newly diagnosed, with disease duration of less than 2 months. Any patient with an uncontrolled infection, another autoimmune disease, pregnancy or lactation was excluded. Diagnoses were based on clinical symptoms, serum thyroxine and TRAb, thyroid ultrasound and orbital computed tomography. PBMCs were isolated from about 9.1 ml of fresh peripheral blood by Ficoll-Paque density gradient centrifugation. Total RNA was extracted with Trizol reagent, and quality was checked on an Agilent 2100 Bioanalyzer. CDR1 and CDR2 were assigned from the germline V gene as MNHNS and SASEGT. The CDR3 sequence holds 14 residues, the cysteine and phenylalanine included. Only the CDR3 DNA stays, 42 bases, in frame from base 1. The junction carries 15 bases between V and J, which are trimmed by 6 bases and 5 bases respectively.

With regard to this clonotype: Its target antigen remains unknown. No clone much larger than this one lies a single base away; base qualities are absent.

Sequenced input: blood. This chain is built from TRBV6-1 and TRBJ2-3, with the D assignment possibly TRBD1 or TRBD2, given 5 matching bases for each. The receptor was derived from a man aged 18 to 29 with Graves' hyperthyroidism. The nucleotide sequence reads TGTGCCAGCAGCCGGTATGGGACCGTAGATACGCAGTATTTT. It encodes CASSRYGTVDTQYF.